This record concerns one T cell receptor (beta chain) sequence. Its specificity is not known. The sample is drawn from a study of OX40 agonist ivuxolimab in advanced cancers. Study overall: Of the participants, approximately 40% had some prior anti-PD-1, anti-PD-L1 or anti-CTLA-4 therapy, which was allowed. A partial response was reached by three patients: one with hepatocellular carcinoma and two with cutaneous melanoma.

Patients were ineligible given autoimmune disease history or systemic immunosuppression. CDR1 is SGHNT, CDR2 YYREEE, per germline (reference sequence). With V trimmed by 0 bases and J by 5 bases, 7 bases remained unmatched. The CDR3 loop spans 16 amino acids. Study observations and caveats: Expanded peripheral T-cell antigen specificity went undetermined.

Clones were sequenced by immunoSEQ multiplex PCR, and TCRdb holds only the in-frame ones, with some missing. The data show under 90,000 clones, approximately 89% seen once. Sequenced here: CD4+ or CD8+ T cells sorted from blood, sampled in a trial of the OX40 agonist ivuxolimab. This chain uses TRBV5-4 with TRBJ2-2; TRBD2 agrees at 7 bases. This TCR was sampled from an adult with an advanced solid tumor such as melanoma, head and neck, liver or kidney cancer. The CDR3 spells CASSLATGRKTGELFF. The DNA for the CDR3 is TGTGCCAGCAGCTTGGCTACCGGGAGGAAGACCGGGGAGCTGTTTTTT.